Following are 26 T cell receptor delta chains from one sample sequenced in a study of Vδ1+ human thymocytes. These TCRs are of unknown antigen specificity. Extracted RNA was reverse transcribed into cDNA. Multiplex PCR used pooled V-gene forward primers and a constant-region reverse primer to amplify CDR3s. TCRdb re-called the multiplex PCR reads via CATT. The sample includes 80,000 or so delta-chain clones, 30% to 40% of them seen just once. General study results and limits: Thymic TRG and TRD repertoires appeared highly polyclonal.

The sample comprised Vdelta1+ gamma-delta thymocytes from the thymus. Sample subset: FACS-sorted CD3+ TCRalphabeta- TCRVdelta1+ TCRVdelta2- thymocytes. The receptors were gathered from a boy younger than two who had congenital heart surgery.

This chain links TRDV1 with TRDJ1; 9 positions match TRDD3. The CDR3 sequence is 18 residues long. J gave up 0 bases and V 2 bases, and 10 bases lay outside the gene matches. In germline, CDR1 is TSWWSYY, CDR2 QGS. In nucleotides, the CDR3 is TGTGCTCTTGGGGAAACCTTTACTGGGGGACGATACACCGATAAACTCATCTTT. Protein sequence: CALGETFTGGRYTDKLIF.

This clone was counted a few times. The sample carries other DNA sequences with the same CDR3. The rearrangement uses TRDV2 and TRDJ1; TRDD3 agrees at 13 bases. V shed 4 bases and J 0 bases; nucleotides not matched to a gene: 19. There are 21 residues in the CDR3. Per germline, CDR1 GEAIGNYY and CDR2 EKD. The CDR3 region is CACDTGVLGDTLLGYTDKLIF. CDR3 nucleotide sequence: TGTGCCTGTGATACCGGAGTACTGGGGGATACGCTCTTAGGGTACACCGATAAACTCATCTTT.

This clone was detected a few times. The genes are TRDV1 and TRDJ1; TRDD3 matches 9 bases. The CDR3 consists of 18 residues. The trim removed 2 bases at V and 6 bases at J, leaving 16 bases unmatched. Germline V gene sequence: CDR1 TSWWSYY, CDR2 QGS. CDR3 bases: TGTGCTCTTGGGGAAGTCGGCCAACTGGGGGAGAGGACACATAAACTCATCTTT. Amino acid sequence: CALGEVGQLGERTHKLIF.

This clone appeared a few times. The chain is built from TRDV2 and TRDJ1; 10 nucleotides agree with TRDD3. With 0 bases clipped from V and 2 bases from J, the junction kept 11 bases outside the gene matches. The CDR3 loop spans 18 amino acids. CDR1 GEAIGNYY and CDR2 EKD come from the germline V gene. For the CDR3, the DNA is TGTGCCTGTGACACCCGTACTGGGGGATGCGCGGAGACCGATAAACTCATCTTT. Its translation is CACDTRTGGCAETDKLIF.

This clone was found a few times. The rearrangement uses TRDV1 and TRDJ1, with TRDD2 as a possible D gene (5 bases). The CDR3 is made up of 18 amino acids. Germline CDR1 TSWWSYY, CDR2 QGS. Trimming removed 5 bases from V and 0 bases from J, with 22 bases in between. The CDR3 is CALGSLPPWYQYTDKLIF. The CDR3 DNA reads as TGTGCTCTTGGGAGTCTTCCACCCTGGTACCAGTACACCGATAAACTCATCTTT.

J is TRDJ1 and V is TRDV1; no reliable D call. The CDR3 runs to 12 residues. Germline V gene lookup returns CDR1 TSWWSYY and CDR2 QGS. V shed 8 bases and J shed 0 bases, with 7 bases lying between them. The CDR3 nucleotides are TGTGCTCTTTTGGAGTACACCGATAAACTCATCTTT. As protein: CALLEYTDKLIF.

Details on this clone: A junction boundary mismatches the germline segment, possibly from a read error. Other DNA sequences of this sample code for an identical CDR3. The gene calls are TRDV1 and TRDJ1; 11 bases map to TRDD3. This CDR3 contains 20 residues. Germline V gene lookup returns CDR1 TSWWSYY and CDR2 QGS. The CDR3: CALGFPPPTVGDTYTDTLIF. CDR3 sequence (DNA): TGTGCTCTTGGGTTCCCACCTCCTACGGTGGGGGATACGTACACCGATACACTCATCTTT.

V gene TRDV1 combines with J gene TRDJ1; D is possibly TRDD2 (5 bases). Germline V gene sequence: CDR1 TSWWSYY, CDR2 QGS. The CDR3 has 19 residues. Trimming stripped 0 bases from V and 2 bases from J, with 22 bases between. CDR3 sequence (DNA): TGTGCTCTTGGGGAACTGGACTTCCCACACCTCATGGGTACCGATAAACTCATCTTT. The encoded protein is CALGELDFPHLMGTDKLIF.

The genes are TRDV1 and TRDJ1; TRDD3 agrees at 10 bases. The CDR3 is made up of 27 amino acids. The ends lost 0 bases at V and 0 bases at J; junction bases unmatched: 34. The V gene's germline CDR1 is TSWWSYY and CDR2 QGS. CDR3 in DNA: TGTGCTCTTGGGGAACTTCCGCGGGGGGATACGCTCGTACATCGTAGCAGGGAGGTTCGGTACACCGATAAACTCATCTTT. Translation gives CALGELPRGDTLVHRSREVRYTDKLIF.

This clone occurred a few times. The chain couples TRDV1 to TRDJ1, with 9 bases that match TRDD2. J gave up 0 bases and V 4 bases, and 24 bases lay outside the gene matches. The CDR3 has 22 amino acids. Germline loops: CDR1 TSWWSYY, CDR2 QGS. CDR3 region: CALGVLLPTVLGTRAYTDKLIF. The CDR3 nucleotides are TGTGCTCTTGGGGTACTCCTTCCTACAGTACTGGGGACTAGGGCGTACACCGATAAACTCATCTTT.

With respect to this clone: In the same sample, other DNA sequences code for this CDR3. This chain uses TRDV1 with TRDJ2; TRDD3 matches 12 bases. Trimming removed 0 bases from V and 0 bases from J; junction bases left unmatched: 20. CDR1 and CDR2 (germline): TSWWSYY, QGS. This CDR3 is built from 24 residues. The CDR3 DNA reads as TGTGCTCTTGGGGAACTCTTCCAATCTCAGGCTGGGGGATACGGTCATTCTTTGACAGCACAACTCTTCTTT. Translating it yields CALGELFQSQAGGYGHSLTAQLFF.

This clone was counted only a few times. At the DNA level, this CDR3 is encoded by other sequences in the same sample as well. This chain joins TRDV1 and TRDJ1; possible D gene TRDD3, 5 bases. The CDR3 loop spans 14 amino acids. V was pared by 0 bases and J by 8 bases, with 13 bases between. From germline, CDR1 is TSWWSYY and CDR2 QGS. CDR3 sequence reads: CALGELGGLYKLIF. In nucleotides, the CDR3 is TGTGCTCTTGGGGAACTAGGGGGCCTGTACAAACTCATCTTT.

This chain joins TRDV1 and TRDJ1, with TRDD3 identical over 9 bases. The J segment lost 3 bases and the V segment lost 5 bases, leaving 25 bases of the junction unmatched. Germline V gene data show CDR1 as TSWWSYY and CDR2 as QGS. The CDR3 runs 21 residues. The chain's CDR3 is CALGSTRPLAPGDTSSDKLIF. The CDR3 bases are TGTGCTCTTGGGTCAACACGCCCCCTAGCGCCGGGGGATACCAGTTCCGATAAACTCATCTTT.

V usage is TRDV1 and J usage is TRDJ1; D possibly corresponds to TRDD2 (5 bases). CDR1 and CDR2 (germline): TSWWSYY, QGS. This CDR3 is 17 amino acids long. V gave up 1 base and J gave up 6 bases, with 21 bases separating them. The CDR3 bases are TGTGCTCTTGGGGAACCACCTTCTTCCCGATTAGATTATAAACTCATCTTT. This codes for CALGEPPSSRLDYKLIF.

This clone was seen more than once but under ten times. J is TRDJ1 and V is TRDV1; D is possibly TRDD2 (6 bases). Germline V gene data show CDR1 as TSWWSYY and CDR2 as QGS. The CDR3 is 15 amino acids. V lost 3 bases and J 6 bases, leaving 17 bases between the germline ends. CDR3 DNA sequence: TGTGCTCTTGGGGACCACTCCTACCGGAGTTATAAACTCATCTTT. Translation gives CALGDHSYRSYKLIF.

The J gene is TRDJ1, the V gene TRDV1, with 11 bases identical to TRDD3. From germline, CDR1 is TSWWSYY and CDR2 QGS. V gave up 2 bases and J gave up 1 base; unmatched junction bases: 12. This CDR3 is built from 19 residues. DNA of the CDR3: TGTGCTCTTGGGGAAGAGGGTACGAAGCTGGGGGATACCACCGATAAACTCATCTTT. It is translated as CALGEEGTKLGDTTDKLIF.

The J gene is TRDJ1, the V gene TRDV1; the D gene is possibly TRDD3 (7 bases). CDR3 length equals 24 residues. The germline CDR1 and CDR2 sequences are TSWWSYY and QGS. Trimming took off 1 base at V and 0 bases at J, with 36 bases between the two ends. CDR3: CALGEREGKASYVTGVFYTDKLIF. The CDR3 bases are TGTGCTCTTGGGGAACGGGAGGGAAAGGCCTCCTACGTTACTGGGGTATTCTACACCGATAAACTCATCTTT.

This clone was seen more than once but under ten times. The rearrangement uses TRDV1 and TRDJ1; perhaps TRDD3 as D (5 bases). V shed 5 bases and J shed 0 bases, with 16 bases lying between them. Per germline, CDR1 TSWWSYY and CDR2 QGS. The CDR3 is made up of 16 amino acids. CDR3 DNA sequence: TGTGCTCTTGGGAAAACTCTAGGGGGGTACACCGATAAACTCATCTTT. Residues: CALGKTLGGYTDKLIF.

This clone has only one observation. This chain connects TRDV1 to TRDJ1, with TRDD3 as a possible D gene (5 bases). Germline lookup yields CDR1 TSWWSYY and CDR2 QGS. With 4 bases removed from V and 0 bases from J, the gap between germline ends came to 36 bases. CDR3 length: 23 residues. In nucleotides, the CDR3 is TGTGCTCTTGGGGTATCCCTCCCTGTCAGCCCGGGGGCTCGGACCCCGTACACCGATAAACTCATCTTT. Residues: CALGVSLPVSPGARTPYTDKLIF.

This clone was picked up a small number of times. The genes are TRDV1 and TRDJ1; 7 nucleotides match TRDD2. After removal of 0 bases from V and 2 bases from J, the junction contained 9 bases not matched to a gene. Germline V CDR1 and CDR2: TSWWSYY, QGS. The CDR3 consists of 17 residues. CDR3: CALGELNSYPGTDKLIF. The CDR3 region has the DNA TGTGCTCTTGGGGAACTAAATTCCTACCCGGGGACCGATAAACTCATCTTT.

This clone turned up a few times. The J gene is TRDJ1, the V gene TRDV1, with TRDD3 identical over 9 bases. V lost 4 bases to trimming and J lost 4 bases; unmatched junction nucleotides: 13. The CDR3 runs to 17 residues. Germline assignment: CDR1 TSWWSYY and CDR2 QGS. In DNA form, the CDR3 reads TGTGCTCTTGGGGGTCAAGTTTGGTGGGGGATAGTCGATAAACTCATCTTT. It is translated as CALGGQVWWGIVDKLIF.

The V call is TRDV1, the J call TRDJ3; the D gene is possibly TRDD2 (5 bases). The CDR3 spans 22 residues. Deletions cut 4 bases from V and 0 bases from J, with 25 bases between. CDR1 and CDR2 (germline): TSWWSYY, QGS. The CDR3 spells CALGVQSGLRSGNSWDTRQMFF. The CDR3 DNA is TGTGCTCTTGGGGTTCAATCGGGCCTTCGGTCTGGAAACTCCTGGGACACCCGACAGATGTTTTTC.

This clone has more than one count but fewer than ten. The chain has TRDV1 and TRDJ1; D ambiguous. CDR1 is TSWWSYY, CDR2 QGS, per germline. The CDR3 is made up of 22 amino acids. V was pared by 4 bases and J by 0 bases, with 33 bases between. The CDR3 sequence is CALGVTPALAGLVLPYTDKLIF. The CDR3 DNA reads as TGTGCTCTTGGGGTTACCCCGGCACTTGCGGGCCTAGTCCTCCCGTACACCGATAAACTCATCTTT.

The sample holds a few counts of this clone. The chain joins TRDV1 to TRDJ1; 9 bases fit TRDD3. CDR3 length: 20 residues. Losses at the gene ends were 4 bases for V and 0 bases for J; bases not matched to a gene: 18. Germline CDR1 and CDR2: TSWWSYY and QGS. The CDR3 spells CALGGLILPVLGEDTDKLIF. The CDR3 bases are TGTGCTCTTGGGGGTCTCATTCTACCCGTACTGGGGGAGGACACCGATAAACTCATCTTT.

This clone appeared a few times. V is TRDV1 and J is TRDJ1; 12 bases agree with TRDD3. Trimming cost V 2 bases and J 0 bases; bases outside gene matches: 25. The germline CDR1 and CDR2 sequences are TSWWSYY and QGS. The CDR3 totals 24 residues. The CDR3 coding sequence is TGTGCTCTTGGGGAAACGCCTTCCTTCCACTTATTAAACTGGGGGATACCGTACACCGATAAACTCATCTTT. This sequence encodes CALGETPSFHLLNWGIPYTDKLIF.

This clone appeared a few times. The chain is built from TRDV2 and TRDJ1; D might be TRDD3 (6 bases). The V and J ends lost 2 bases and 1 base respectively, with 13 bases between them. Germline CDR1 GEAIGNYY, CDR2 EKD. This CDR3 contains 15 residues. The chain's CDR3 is CACDRGGRGTDKLIF. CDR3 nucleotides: TGTGCCTGTGACAGGGGGGGGAGGGGCACCGATAAACTCATCTTT.